A single sample is the source of the 30 T cell receptor beta chains below, sequenced in a study of cytotoxic CD8 clonotypes in ibrutinib-treated CLL. This table comes from immunoSEQ multiplex PCR, and its TCRdb copy is limited to in-frame clones, with some not included. The repertoire includes 250,000 to 350,000 clones, approximately 76% of them detected once, and roughly 5% sits in the top ten. Source: PBMCs, taken at disease progression, from a patient treated with ibrutinib. Source of these receptors: a human donor with chronic lymphocytic leukemia.

Concerning this clone itself: The identical CDR3 is also encoded by other nucleotide sequences in the sample. The chain is built from TRBV10-3 and TRBJ2-5, with 7 bases that match TRBD1. Germline assignment: CDR1 ENHRY and CDR2 SYGVKD. V trimming: 2 bases; J trimming: 2 bases; junction bases outside the gene matches: 11. The CDR3 spans 17 residues. For the CDR3, the DNA is TGTGCCATCAGTGAGGGAGTCTTCCGGGACAGTCAAGAGACCCAGTACTTC. This codes for CAISEGVFRDSQETQYF.

The genes are TRBV2 and TRBJ2-1, with 7 bases matching TRBD2. Trimming at V came to 3 bases and at J to 2 bases, leaving 13 bases not matched to a gene. CDR3 length: 18 amino acids. In germline, CDR1 is SNHLY, CDR2 FYNNEI. The CDR3 region has the DNA TGTGCCAGCAGTGACATTTCTCTTCGGGCGGGGGCCTACAATGAGCAGTTCTTC. Its translation: CASSDISLRAGAYNEQFF.

The chain joins TRBV19 to TRBJ2-5; tentative D call: TRBD1 (6 bases). Germline V gene sequence: CDR1 LNHDA, CDR2 SQIVND (reference sequence). Trimming cost V 3 bases and J 4 bases, with 15 bases left between them. The CDR3 sequence is 15 residues long. In DNA form, the CDR3 reads TGTGCCAGTAGTATCCTGACAGGTGGGGGAGAGACCCAGTACTTC. Translation: CASSILTGGGETQYF.

The DNA for the CDR3 is TGTGCCAGCAGCTTAAGGGGGTTTTCGTACGAGCAGTACTTC. Translating it yields CASSLRGFSYEQYF. The chain is built from TRBV5-6 and TRBJ2-7; D perhaps matches TRBD1 (6 bases). The germline gives CDR1 SGHDT, CDR2 YYEEEE. This CDR3 has 14 residues. Trimming took 2 bases from V and 4 from J, leaving 13 bases between them. Variable domain in full (rest from reference TRBV5-6 and TRBJ2-7): DAGVTQSPTHLIKTRGQQVTLRCSPKSGHDTVSWYQQALGQGPQFIFQYYEEEERQRGNFPDRFSGHQFPNYSSELNVNALLLGDSALYLCASSLRGFSYEQYFGPGTRLTVT.

The chain recombines TRBV9 with TRBJ2-7; no firm D call. The CDR3 is 8 residues long. Germline V gene sequence: CDR1 SGDLS, CDR2 YYNGEE. CDR3 sequence: CAGHEQYF. DNA for the CDR3: TGTGCAGGCCACGAGCAGTACTTC.

J is TRBJ1-1 and V is TRBV5-1, with 9 bases that match TRBD1. The CDR3 runs 16 residues. After removal of 4 bases from V and 7 bases from J, the junction contained 14 bases not matched to a gene. Germline V gene sequence: CDR1 SGHRS, CDR2 YFSETQ. The CDR3 loop reads CASSRPGQGFLGEAFF. The CDR3, as DNA: TGCGCCAGCAGCCGACCGGGACAGGGCTTTTTGGGTGAAGCTTTCTTT.

V usage is TRBV7-2 and J usage is TRBJ2-5; 7 positions match TRBD2. Germline-derived CDR1 and CDR2 are SGHTA and FQGNSA. This CDR3 contains 15 residues. The junction had 3 bases not matched to a gene; V was cut back by 0 bases and J by 2 bases. The CDR3 reads CASSLAQGGQETQYF. The CDR3 DNA reads as TGTGCCAGCAGCTTAGCGCAGGGAGGGCAAGAGACCCAGTACTTC.

This chain connects TRBV7-3 to TRBJ2-1; D remains ambiguous. CDR3 length equals 16 residues. Germline V gene sequence: CDR1 SGHTA, CDR2 FQGTGA. V was trimmed by 6 bases and J by 0 bases, leaving 15 bases between them. CDR3 protein: CASSDVGPSSYNEQFF. DNA of the CDR3: TGTGCCAGCAGTGACGTGGGTCCGAGCTCCTACAATGAGCAGTTCTTC. The full variable domain, with the rest looked up from reference TRBV7-3 and TRBJ2-1, is GAGVSQTPSNKVTEKGKYVELRCDPISGHTALYWYRQSLGQGPEFLIYFQGTGAADDSGLPNDRFFAVRPEGSVSTLKIQRTERGDSAVYLCASSDVGPSSYNEQFFGPGTRLTVL.

The chain joins TRBV9 to TRBJ2-4; D is unresolved. The CDR3 has 12 residues. V was shortened by 5 bases and J by 10 bases, with 13 bases between the two germline ends. CDR1 is SGDLS, CDR2 YYNGEE, per germline. CDR3 amino acids: CASSGLSEIQYF. The CDR3 DNA is TGTGCCAGCAGTGGTCTCTCGGAGATTCAGTACTTC.

J is TRBJ1-2 and V is TRBV18; 12 nucleotides match TRBD1. Germline CDR1 is KGHSH and CDR2 is LQKENI. This CDR3 comprises 15 residues. The V gene end was trimmed by 2 bases and the J gene end by 4 bases; junction bases not matched to a gene: 2. CDR3 protein: CASSPGTGGVYGYTF. CDR3 coding DNA: TGTGCCAGCTCACCAGGGACAGGGGGCGTCTATGGCTACACCTTC.

J is TRBJ2-3 and V is TRBV6-1, with 7 bases lining up with TRBD2. V gave up 1 base and J gave up 0 bases; unmatched junction bases: 7. The V gene's germline CDR1 is MNHNS and CDR2 SASEGT. This CDR3 contains 17 residues. The CDR3 region is CASSEVALAMSTDTQYF. Written as DNA, the CDR3 is TGTGCCAGCAGTGAAGTTGCACTAGCGATGAGCACAGATACGCAGTATTTT.

The V gene is TRBV25-1, the J gene TRBJ2-1; possibly TRBD2 for D (5 bases). V shed 1 base and J shed 10 bases, with 11 bases lying between them. Per germline, CDR1 MGHDK and CDR2 SYGVNS. This CDR3 has 13 residues. This CDR3 reads CASSEFGKNEQFF. The CDR3 region has the DNA TGTGCCAGCAGTGAATTCGGGAAGAACGAGCAGTTCTTC.

This chain's CDR3 is CASSLVRGFTEAFF. The CDR3 bases are TGTGCCAGCAGCTTAGTAAGGGGTTTCACTGAAGCTTTCTTT. The V call is TRBV7-9, the J call TRBJ1-1; TRBD1 might be the D (5 bases). Germline loops: CDR1 SEHNR, CDR2 FQNEAQ (reference sequence). The V gene lost 1 base and the J gene lost 4 bases, with 10 bases spanning the gap. This CDR3 is 14 amino acids long.

The rearrangement links TRBV4-1 to TRBJ2-7; D is possibly TRBD1 or TRBD2 (6 bases each). The CDR3 is made up of 15 amino acids. CDR1 and CDR2 from the germline V gene are MGHRA and YSYEKL. The V end lost 1 base, the J end lost 5 bases, and 15 bases lay between the germline ends. The CDR3 region is CASSQGSGAPNEQYF. CDR3 in DNA: TGCGCCAGCAGCCAAGGTTCGGGGGCGCCGAACGAGCAGTACTTC.

The chain links TRBV15 to TRBJ1-2; D possibly corresponds to TRBD1 (5 bases). This CDR3 is built from 14 residues. The ends were cut back, 0 bases at V and 5 bases at J, with 10 bases in the middle. Germline loops: CDR1 LNHNV, CDR2 YYDKDF (reference sequence). The CDR3 nucleotides read TGTGCCACCAGCAGAGACCAGGGCTGGTATGGCTACACCTTC. As protein: CATSRDQGWYGYTF.

The V call is TRBV10-3, the J call TRBJ2-2; possibly TRBD2 for D (5 bases). Germline CDR1 ENHRY, CDR2 SYGVKD. The CDR3 consists of 15 residues. Deletions cut 4 bases from V and 4 bases from J, with 13 bases between. For the CDR3, the DNA is TGTGCCATCAGTGGATGGGAGACCACCACCGGGGAGCTGTTTTTT. As protein: CAISGWETTTGELFF.

The rearrangement joins TRBV5-1 to TRBJ1-1; D gene ambiguous. V was clipped by 7 bases and J by 1 base, with 11 bases between them. Per germline, CDR1 SGHRS and CDR2 YFSETQ. The CDR3 length is 13 residues. The CDR3 loop is CASGVGRNTEAFF. The CDR3, as DNA: TGCGCCAGCGGGGTCGGCAGGAACACTGAAGCTTTCTTT. The full variable domain, its missing parts supplied by reference TRBV5-1 and TRBJ1-1, is KAGVTQTPRYLIKTRGQQVTLSCSPISGHRSVSWYQQTPGQGLQFLFEYFSETQRNKGNFPGRFSGRQFSNSRSEMNVSTLELGDSALYLCASGVGRNTEAFFGQGTRLTVV.

The chain joins TRBV29-1 to TRBJ2-5; D uncertain. The CDR3 runs to 15 residues. The germline gives CDR1 SQVTM, CDR2 ANQGSEA. The ends were cut back, 0 bases at V and 5 bases at J, with 16 bases in the middle. DNA for the CDR3: TGCAGCGTTGAAGATCCCGGCAGGATCAGGGAGACCCAGTACTTC. Translation: CSVEDPGRIRETQYF. Based on the CDR3 plus reference TRBV29-1 and TRBJ2-5, the full variable domain is SAVISQKPSRDICQRGTSLTIQCQVDSQVTMMFWYRQQPGQSLTLIATANQGSEATYESGFVIDKFPISRPNLTFSTLTVSNMSPEDSSIYLCSVEDPGRIRETQYFGPGTRLLVL.

This chain links TRBV6-6 with TRBJ1-5, with 8 bases identical to TRBD1. This CDR3 contains 14 residues. Trimming took 8 bases from V and 4 from J; bases not matched to a gene: 7. From germline, CDR1 is MNHNY and CDR2 SVGAGI (reference sequence). The CDR3 spells CASQQGVVNQPQHF. CDR3 coding DNA: TGTGCCAGCCAACAGGGGGTTGTGAATCAGCCCCAGCATTTT.

The gene calls are TRBV10-1 and TRBJ2-1, with D possibly being TRBD2 (6 bases). Per the germline V gene, CDR1 is WNHNN and CDR2 is SYGVQD (reference sequence). The CDR3 has 16 residues. Trimming pared 2 bases from V and 6 bases from J, leaving 17 bases between. The CDR3, as DNA: TGCGCCAGCAGTGAGCCCGGCTCAGGGACTCCCAATGAGCAGTTCTTC. This sequence encodes CASSEPGSGTPNEQFF.

This clone was counted a few times. The V gene is TRBV6-5, the J gene TRBJ2-7; perhaps TRBD1 as D (5 bases). Germline CDR1 is MNHEY and CDR2 is SVGAGI. This CDR3 spans 11 amino acids. Trimming stripped 9 bases from V and 3 bases from J, with 9 bases between. CDR3 loop: CASTDSYEQYF. The CDR3 DNA follows: TGTGCCAGTACCGACAGCTACGAGCAGTACTTC.

This sequence joins TRBV7-9 and TRBJ2-7; TRBD2 matches 13 bases. The germline CDR1 and CDR2 sequences are SEHNR and FQNEAQ (reference sequence). Unmatched junction bases numbered 0, after V lost 1 base and J lost 3 bases. The CDR3 is made up of 15 amino acids. CDR3 DNA: TGTGCCAGCAGCTTAGGACTAGCGGGGGGCTACGAGCAGTACTTC. It encodes CASSLGLAGGYEQYF. Filled out from reference TRBV7-9 and TRBJ2-7, the complete variable domain reads DTGVSQNPRHKITKRGQNVTFRCDPISEHNRLYWYRQTLGQGPEFLTYFQNEAQLEKSRLLSDRFSAERPKGSFSTLEIQRTEQGDSAMYLCASSLGLAGGYEQYFGPGTRLTVT.

The chain combines TRBV7-8 with TRBJ2-5; 8 bases line up with TRBD1. The germline V gene has CDR1 SGHVS and CDR2 FQNEAQ. The CDR3 consists of 14 residues. V was pared by 5 bases and J by 4 bases, with 6 bases of the junction left unmatched. CDR3 amino acids: CASSRNTGGETQYF. In DNA form, the CDR3 reads TGTGCCAGCAGCCGCAATACAGGGGGAGAGACCCAGTACTTC.

The genes are TRBV2 and TRBJ1-5; no clear D gene. The germline CDR1 and CDR2 sequences are SNHLY and FYNNEI. CDR3 length: 12 residues. V lost 3 bases and J 5 bases, leaving 5 bases between the germline ends. CDR3 in DNA: TGTGCCAGCAGTGACGGCCATCAGCCCCAGCATTTT. Translated: CASSDGHQPQHF.

The chain has TRBV15 and TRBJ2-3; 9 bases map to TRBD2. The CDR3 is 14 residues long. J lost 4 bases, V lost 4 bases, and 3 bases had no gene match. Germline CDR1 and CDR2: LNHNV and YYDKDF (reference sequence). Here the CDR3 reads CATSIERGADTQYF. The CDR3 DNA is TGTGCCACCAGCATCGAGCGGGGGGCAGATACGCAGTATTTT.

The rearrangement uses TRBV7-2 and TRBJ2-3; TRBD2 aligns across 7 bases. The CDR3 totals 18 residues. Germline assignment: CDR1 SGHTA and CDR2 FQGNSA. The V and J ends lost 4 bases and 1 base, in that order; junction bases with no gene match: 14. The CDR3 nucleotides are TGTGCCAGCAGCTCCGCTTTGTTCGGGGGGTTCGGCACAGATACGCAGTATTTT. Translation: CASSSALFGGFGTDTQYF.

The chain uses TRBV7-9 and TRBJ2-5; TRBD2 might be the D (5 bases). Trimming took off 0 bases at V and 4 bases at J, with 12 bases between the two ends. Germline V CDR1 and CDR2: SEHNR, FQNEAQ (reference sequence). The CDR3 consists of 15 residues. The CDR3 DNA follows: TGTGCCAGCAGCTTAGCGCTAGCTTGGGTAGAGACCCAGTACTTC. This sequence encodes CASSLALAWVETQYF. The whole variable domain, filled in from reference TRBV7-9 and TRBJ2-5, reads DTGVSQNPRHKITKRGQNVTFRCDPISEHNRLYWYRQTLGQGPEFLTYFQNEAQLEKSRLLSDRFSAERPKGSFSTLEIQRTEQGDSAMYLCASSLALAWVETQYFGPGTRLLVL.

The count of this clone is one. The rearrangement links TRBV19 to TRBJ1-1; a weak D match, TRBD1 (6 bases). V was clipped by 4 bases and J by 0 bases, with 15 bases between them. CDR3 length: 16 residues. Germline V gene data show CDR1 as LNHDA and CDR2 as SQIVND (reference sequence). The CDR3 DNA is TGTGCCAGTAGTACCGAAACCGGGACATTGAACACTGAAGCTTTCTTT. It translates to CASSTETGTLNTEAFF.

CDR3 region: CASRAGQVESGYTF. The CDR3 DNA reads TGTGCCAGTAGAGCCGGACAGGTGGAGAGTGGCTACACCTTC. V is TRBV19 and J is TRBJ1-2; 7 nucleotides agree with TRBD1. Germline CDR1 is LNHDA and CDR2 is SQIVND (reference sequence). CDR3 length equals 14 residues. V lost 6 bases to trimming and J lost 7 bases; unmatched junction nucleotides: 11.

J is TRBJ1-2 and V is TRBV4-1, with 8 bases that match TRBD1. The germline V gene encodes CDR1 MGHRA and CDR2 YSYEKL. V was pared by 4 bases and J by 4 bases, with 8 bases of the junction left unmatched. This CDR3 contains 15 residues. In DNA form, the CDR3 reads TGCGCCAGCAGCCGGGGTCGACAGGGGCTCTATGGCTACACCTTC. It encodes CASSRGRQGLYGYTF.